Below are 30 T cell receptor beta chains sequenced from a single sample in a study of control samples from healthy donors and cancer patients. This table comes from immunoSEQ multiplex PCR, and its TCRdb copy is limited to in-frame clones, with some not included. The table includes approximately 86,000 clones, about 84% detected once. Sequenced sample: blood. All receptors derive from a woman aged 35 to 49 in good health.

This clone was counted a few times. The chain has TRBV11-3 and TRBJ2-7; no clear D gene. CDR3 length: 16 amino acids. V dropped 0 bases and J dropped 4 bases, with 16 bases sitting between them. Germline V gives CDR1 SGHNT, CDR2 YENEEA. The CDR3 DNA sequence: TGTGCCAGCAGCTTAGAAATGGGCCGAGGACGGTACGAGCAGTACTTC. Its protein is CASSLEMGRGRYEQYF.

CDR3 loop: CATSPRGGAYEQYF. CDR3 DNA: TGTGCCACCAGCCCCCGCGGGGGGGCCTACGAGCAGTACTTC. V is TRBV15 and J is TRBJ2-7; 9 bases are a match to TRBD2. The CDR3 spans 14 residues. The ends lost 5 bases at V and 2 bases at J; junction bases unmatched: 4. The germline V gene has CDR1 LNHNV and CDR2 YYDKDF (reference sequence).

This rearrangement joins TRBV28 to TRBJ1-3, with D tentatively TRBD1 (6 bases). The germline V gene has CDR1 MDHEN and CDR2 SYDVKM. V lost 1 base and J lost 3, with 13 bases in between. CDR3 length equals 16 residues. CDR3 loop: CASSLSWGLGGNTIYF. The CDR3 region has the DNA TGTGCCAGCAGTTTATCTTGGGGGCTAGGTGGAAACACCATATATTTT. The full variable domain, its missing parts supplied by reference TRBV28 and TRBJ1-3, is DVKVTQSSRYLVKRTGEKVFLECVQDMDHENMFWYRQDPGLGLRLIYFSYDVKMKEKGDIPEGYSVSREKKERFSLILESASTNQTSMYLCASSLSWGLGGNTIYFGEGSWLTVV.

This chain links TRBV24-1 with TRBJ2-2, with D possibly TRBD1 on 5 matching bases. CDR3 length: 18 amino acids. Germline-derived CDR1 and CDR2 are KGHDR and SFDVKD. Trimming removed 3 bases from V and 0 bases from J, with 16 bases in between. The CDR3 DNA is TGTGCCACCAGTGATCCCGACCTAGACAGCACGAACACCGGGGAGCTGTTTTTT. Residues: CATSDPDLDSTNTGELFF.

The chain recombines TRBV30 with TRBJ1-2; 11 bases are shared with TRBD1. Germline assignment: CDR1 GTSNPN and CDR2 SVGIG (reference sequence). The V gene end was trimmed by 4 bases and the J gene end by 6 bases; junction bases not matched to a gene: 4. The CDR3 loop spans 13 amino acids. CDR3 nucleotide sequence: TGTGCCTGGAAGGGACAGGGGGAACATGGCTACACCTTC. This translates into CAWKGQGEHGYTF.

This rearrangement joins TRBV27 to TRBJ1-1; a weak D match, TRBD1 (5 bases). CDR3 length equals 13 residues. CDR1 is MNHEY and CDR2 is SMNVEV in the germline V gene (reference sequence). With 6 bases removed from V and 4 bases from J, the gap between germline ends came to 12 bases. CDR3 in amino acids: CASRTQGSTEAFF. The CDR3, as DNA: TGTGCCAGCAGGACGCAGGGATCCACTGAAGCTTTCTTT.

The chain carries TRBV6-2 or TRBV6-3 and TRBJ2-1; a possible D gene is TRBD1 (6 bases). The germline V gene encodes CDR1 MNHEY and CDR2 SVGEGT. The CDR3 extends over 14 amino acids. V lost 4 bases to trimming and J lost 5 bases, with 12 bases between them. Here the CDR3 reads CASSWAGADNEQFF. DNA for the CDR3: TGTGCCAGCAGTTGGGCAGGGGCAGACAATGAGCAGTTCTTC.

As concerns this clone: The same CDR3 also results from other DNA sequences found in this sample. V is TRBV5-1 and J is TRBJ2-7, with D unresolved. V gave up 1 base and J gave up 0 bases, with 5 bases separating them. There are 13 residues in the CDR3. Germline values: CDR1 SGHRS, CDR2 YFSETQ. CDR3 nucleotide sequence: TGCGCCAGCAGCTTGTGGAGCTCCTACGAGCAGTACTTC. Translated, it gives CASSLWSSYEQYF.

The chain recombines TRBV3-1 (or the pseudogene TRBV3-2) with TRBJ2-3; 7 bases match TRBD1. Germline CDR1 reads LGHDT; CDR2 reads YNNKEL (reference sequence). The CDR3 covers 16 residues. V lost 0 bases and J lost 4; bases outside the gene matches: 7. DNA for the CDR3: TGTGCCAGCAGCCAAGAGCCCGGGACAGCGGCAGATACGCAGTATTTT. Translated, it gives CASSQEPGTAADTQYF.

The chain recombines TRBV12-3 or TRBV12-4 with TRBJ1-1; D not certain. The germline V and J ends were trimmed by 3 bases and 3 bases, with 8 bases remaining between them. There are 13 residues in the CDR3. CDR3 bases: TGTGCCAGCAGTTTTCGGCCTCACACTGAAGCTTTCTTT. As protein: CASSFRPHTEAFF.

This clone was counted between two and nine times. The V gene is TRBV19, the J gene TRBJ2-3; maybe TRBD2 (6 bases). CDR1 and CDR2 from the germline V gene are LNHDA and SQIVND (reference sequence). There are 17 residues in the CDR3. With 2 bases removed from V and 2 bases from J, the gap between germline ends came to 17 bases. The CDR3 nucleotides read TGTGCCAGTAGTATAAGCGTGGGACTCCTGGCCACAGATACGCAGTATTTT. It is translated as CASSISVGLLATDTQYF.

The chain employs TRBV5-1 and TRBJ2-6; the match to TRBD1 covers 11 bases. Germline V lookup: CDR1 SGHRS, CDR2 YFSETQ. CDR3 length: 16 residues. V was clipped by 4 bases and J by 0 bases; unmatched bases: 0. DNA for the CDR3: TGCGCCAGCAGCGGGACAGGGGGCTCTGGGGCCAACGTCCTGACTTTC. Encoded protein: CASSGTGGSGANVLTF. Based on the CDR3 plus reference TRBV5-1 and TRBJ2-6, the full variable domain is KAGVTQTPRYLIKTRGQQVTLSCSPISGHRSVSWYQQTPGQGLQFLFEYFSETQRNKGNFPGRFSGRQFSNSRSEMNVSTLELGDSALYLCASSGTGGSGANVLTFGAGSRLTVL.

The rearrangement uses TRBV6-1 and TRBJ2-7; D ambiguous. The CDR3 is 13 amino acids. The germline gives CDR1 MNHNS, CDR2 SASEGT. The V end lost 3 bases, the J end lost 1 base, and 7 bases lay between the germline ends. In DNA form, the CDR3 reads TGTGCCAGCAGTGACGCAGCATCCTACGAGCAGTACTTC. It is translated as CASSDAASYEQYF.

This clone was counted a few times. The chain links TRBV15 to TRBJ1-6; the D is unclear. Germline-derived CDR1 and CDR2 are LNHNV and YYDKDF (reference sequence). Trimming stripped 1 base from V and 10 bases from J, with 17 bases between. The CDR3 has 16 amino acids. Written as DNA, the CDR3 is TGTGCCACCAGCAGAGGAGACACGACCAATTTGTCACCCCTCCACTTT. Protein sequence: CATSRGDTTNLSPLHF.

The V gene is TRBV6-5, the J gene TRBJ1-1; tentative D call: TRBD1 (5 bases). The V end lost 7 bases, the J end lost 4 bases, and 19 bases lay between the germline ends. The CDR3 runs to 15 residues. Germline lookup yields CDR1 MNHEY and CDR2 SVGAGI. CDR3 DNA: TGTGCCAGCATATCGGAGGGGTCGTGGTTCACTGAAGCTTTCTTT. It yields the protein CASISEGSWFTEAFF.

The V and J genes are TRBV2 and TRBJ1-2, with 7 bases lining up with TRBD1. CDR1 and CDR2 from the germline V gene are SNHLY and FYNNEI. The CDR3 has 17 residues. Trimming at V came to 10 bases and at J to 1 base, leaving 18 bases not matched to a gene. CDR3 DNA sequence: TGTGCCACCTTCTCCGCGGGTCCCAGGGGGATTAACTATGGCTACACCTTC. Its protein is CATFSAGPRGINYGYTF.

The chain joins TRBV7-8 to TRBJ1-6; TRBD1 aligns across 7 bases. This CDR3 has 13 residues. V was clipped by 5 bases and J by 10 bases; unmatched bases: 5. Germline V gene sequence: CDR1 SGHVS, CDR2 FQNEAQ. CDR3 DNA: TGTGCCAGCAGCCCTACAGGGGCCTCACCCCTCCACTTT. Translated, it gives CASSPTGASPLHF.

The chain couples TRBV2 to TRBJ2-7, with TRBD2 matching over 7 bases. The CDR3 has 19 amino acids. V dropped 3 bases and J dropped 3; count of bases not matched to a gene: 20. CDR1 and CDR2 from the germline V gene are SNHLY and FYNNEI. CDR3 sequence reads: CASSDWRGGKSTVNYEQYF. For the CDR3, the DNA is TGTGCCAGCAGTGACTGGAGGGGAGGGAAATCCACCGTAAACTACGAGCAGTACTTC.

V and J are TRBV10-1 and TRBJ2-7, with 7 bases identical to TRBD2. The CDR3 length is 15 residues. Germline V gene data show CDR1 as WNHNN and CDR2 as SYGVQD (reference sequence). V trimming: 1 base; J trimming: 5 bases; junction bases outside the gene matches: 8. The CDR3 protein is CASSEWERGNHEQYF. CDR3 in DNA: TGCGCCAGCAGTGAGTGGGAGCGGGGTAACCACGAGCAGTACTTC.

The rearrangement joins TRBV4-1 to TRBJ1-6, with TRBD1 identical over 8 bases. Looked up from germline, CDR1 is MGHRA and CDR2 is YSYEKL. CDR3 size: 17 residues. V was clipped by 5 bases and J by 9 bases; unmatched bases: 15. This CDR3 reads CASSGSIQGARGSPLHF. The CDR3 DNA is TGCGCCAGCAGCGGATCTATCCAGGGGGCGCGAGGTTCACCCCTCCACTTT.

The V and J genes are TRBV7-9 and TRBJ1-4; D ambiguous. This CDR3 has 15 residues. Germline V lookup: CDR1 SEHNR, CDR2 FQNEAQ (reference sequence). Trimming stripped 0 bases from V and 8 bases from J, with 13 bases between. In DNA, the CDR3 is TGTGCCAGCAGCTTAGCGGAAGGTGGAGAGGAAAAACTGTTTTTT. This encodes CASSLAEGGEEKLFF.

This CDR3 is CASSLGDGYTF. CDR3 coding DNA: TGTGCCAGCAGTTTAGGTGATGGCTACACCTTC. V gene TRBV12-3 or TRBV12-4 combines with J gene TRBJ1-2; no clear D gene. The V end was cut by 1 base, the J end by 6 bases, with 3 bases between. The CDR3 is 11 residues long.

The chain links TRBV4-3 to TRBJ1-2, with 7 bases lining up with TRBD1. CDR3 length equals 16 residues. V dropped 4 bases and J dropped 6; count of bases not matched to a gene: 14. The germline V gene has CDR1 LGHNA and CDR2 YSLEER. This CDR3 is CASSRKGKRGGNGYTF. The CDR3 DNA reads TGCGCCAGCAGCCGTAAGGGGAAGAGAGGGGGCAATGGCTACACCTTC.

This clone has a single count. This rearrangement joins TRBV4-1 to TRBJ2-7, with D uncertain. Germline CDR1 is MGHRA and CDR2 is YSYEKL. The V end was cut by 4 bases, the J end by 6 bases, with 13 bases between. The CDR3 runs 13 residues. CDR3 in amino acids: CASSPEAAPEQYF. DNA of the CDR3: TGCGCCAGCAGCCCGGAAGCTGCACCCGAGCAGTACTTC.

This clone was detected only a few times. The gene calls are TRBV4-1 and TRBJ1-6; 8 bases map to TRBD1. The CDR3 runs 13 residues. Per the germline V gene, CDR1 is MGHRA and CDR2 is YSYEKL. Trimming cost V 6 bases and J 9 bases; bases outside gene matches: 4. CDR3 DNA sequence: TGCGCCAGCAGAGGACAGGGTGGTTCACCCCTCCACTTT. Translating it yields CASRGQGGSPLHF.

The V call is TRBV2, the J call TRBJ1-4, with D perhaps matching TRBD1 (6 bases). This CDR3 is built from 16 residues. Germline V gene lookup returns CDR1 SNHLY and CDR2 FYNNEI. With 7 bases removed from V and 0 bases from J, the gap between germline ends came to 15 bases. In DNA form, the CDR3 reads TGTGCCAGCATACGGACAGAGGCTTCAACTAATGAAAAACTGTTTTTT. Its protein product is CASIRTEASTNEKLFF.

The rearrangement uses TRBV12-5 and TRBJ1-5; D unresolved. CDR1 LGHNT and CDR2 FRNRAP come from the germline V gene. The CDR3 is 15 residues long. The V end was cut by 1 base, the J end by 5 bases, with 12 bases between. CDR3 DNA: TGTGCTAGTGGTTTGGGACAAGGGAATCATCAGCCCCAGCATTTT. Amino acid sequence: CASGLGQGNHQPQHF.

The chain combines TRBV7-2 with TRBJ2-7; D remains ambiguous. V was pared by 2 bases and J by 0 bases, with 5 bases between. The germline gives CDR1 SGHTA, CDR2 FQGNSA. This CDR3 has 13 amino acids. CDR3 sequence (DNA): TGTGCCAGCAGCTTACCCTACTCCTACGAGCAGTACTTC. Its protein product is CASSLPYSYEQYF.

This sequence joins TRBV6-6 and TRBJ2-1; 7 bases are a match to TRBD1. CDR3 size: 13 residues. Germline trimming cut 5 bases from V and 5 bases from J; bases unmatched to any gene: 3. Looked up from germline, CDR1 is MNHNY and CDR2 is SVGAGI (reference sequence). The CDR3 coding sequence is TGTGCCAGCAGTAGACAGGGCGACAATGAGCAGTTCTTC. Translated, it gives CASSRQGDNEQFF.

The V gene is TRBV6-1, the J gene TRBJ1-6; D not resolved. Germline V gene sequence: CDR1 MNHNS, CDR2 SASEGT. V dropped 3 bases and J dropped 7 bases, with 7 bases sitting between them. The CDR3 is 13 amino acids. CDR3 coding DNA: TGTGCCAGCAGTGAGGGCAGGAATTCACCCCTCCACTTT. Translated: CASSEGRNSPLHF.